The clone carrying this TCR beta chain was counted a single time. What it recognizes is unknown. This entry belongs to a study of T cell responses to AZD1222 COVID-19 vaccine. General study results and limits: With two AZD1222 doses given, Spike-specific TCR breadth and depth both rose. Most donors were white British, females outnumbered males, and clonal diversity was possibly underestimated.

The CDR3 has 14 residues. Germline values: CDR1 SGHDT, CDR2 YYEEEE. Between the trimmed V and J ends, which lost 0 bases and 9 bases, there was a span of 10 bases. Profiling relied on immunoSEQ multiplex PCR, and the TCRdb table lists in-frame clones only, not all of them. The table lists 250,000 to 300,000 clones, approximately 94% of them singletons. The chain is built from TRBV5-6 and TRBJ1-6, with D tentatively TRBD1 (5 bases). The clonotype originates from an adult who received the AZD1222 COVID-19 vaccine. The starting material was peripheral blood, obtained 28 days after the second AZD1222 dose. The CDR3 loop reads CASSLGGDVSPLHF. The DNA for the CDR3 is TGTGCCAGCAGCTTGGGGGGGGACGTTTCACCCCTCCACTTT.